A single sample is the source of the 24 T cell receptor beta chains below, sequenced in a study of patients and donors after allogeneic stem cell transplantation (TCRdb year 2020). The library came from RT-PCR. Sequencing took place on a NextSeq 550. In-frame beta chains were kept once TCRdb had trimmed the public reads at Q25 with fastp and called clones with MiXCR. One record per CDR3 amino acid sequence lists the most common genes and DNA. This sample has about 26,000 distinct CDR3 sequences in its table, and roughly 7.3% of those were observed once. Roughly 50% of the sample lies in the top ten. The sample was blood, either unsorted or a sorted T cell fraction (not recorded which). The receptor source for this set is a human donor who was either an allogeneic HSCT recipient or a stem cell or donor lymphocyte infusion donor (not recorded which). It is not recorded whose cells these are; they may come from a transplant donor.

This clonotype appeared a few times. The J gene is TRBJ2-3, the V gene TRBV10-3; 13 nucleotides align to TRBD2. The ends lost 3 bases at V and 2 bases at J; junction bases unmatched: 8. CDR3 length: 18 amino acids. Germline CDR1 is ENHRY and CDR2 is SYGVKD. The CDR3 coding sequence is TGTGCCATCAGTGAACCCGGGGGACTAGCGGGGCTCACAGATACGCAGTATTTT. Translated, it gives CAISEPGGLAGLTDTQYF.

This clonotype was recorded many times. The chain employs TRBV5-1 and TRBJ1-1; 8 positions match TRBD1. The CDR3 extends over 16 amino acids. V was pared by 2 bases and J by 0 bases, with 6 bases of the junction left unmatched. CDR1 is SGHRS, CDR2 YFSETQ, per germline. The CDR3 bases are TGCGCCAGCAGCTTAACAGGGGGTTGGGTGAACACTGAAGCTTTCTTT. Translating it yields CASSLTGGWVNTEAFF.

This clonotype was found many times. This chain joins TRBV6-1 and TRBJ1-2; the match to TRBD1 covers 8 bases. Germline assignment: CDR1 MNHNS and CDR2 SASEGT. The CDR3 consists of 15 residues. Trimming cost V 6 bases and J 0 bases; bases outside gene matches: 6. CDR3 protein: CASREDRAPNYGYTF. The CDR3 DNA reads as TGTGCCAGCAGAGAGGACAGGGCCCCTAACTATGGCTACACCTTC.

The chain uses TRBV4-2 and TRBJ2-5; the D is unclear. CDR1 is LGHNA, CDR2 YNFKEQ, per germline. This CDR3 contains 15 residues. V was clipped by 4 bases and J by 4 bases, with 16 bases between them. CDR3 in amino acids: CASSPAFGAGETQYF. The DNA of the CDR3 is TGTGCCAGCAGCCCCGCGTTCGGAGCCGGAGAGACCCAGTACTTC.

This clonotype was detected only a few times. The rearrangement joins TRBV9 to TRBJ2-5; 13 nucleotides align to TRBD2. The trim removed 4 bases at V and 4 bases at J, leaving 7 bases unmatched. This CDR3 contains 16 residues. CDR1 is SGDLS and CDR2 is YYNGEE in the germline V gene. CDR3 nucleotide sequence: TGTGCCAGCAGCCTTGGACTAGCGGGAGTGGGAGAGACCCAGTACTTC. It yields the protein CASSLGLAGVGETQYF. Full variable domain (rest looked up from reference TRBV9 and TRBJ2-5): DSGVTQTPKHLITATGQRVTLRCSPRSGDLSVYWYQQSLDQGLQFLIQYYNGEERAKGNILERFSAQQFPDLHSELNLSSLELGDSALYFCASSLGLAGVGETQYFGPGTRLLVL.

This clonotype was seen ten or more times. V is TRBV29-1 and J is TRBJ2-1, with TRBD1 identical over 7 bases. The V segment lost 6 bases and the J segment 10 bases; nucleotides outside the gene matches: 9. In germline, CDR1 is SQVTM, CDR2 ANQGSEA. The CDR3 consists of 12 residues. CDR3 in DNA: TGCAGCGTCGGCCGACAGGGATGGGAGCAGTTCTTC. It translates to CSVGRQGWEQFF.

Many counts were recorded for this clonotype. The V call is TRBV7-9, the J call TRBJ1-3; D uncertain. Germline V gene sequence: CDR1 SEHNR, CDR2 FQNEAQ (reference sequence). With 2 bases removed from V and 4 bases from J, the gap between germline ends came to 12 bases. The CDR3 is made up of 15 amino acids. Here the CDR3 DNA reads TGTGCCAGCAGCTTACGTGGAGGAGCGGGAAACACCATATATTTT. Its protein product is CASSLRGGAGNTIYF.

This clonotype was seen more than once but under ten times. V usage is TRBV11-2 and J usage is TRBJ2-3, with D perhaps matching TRBD2 (6 bases). The ends were cut back, 1 base at V and 4 bases at J, with 18 bases in the middle. CDR3 size: 17 residues. The germline V gene has CDR1 SGHAT and CDR2 FQNNGV. The CDR3 region has the DNA TGTGCCAGCAGCTTAGGGAAGGGAGGTGGGAATGCAGATACGCAGTATTTT. As protein: CASSLGKGGGNADTQYF.

This clonotype was counted ten times or more. The chain employs TRBV7-9 and TRBJ2-3; tentative D call: TRBD1 (5 bases). Germline V gene data show CDR1 as SEHNR and CDR2 as FQNEAQ (reference sequence). CDR3 size: 13 residues. V gave up 4 bases and J gave up 4 bases, with 9 bases separating them. In DNA form, the CDR3 reads TGTGCCAGCAGCTACCAGGGCTCAGATACGCAGTATTTT. This sequence encodes CASSYQGSDTQYF.

The rearrangement links TRBV11-3 to TRBJ1-1, with D possibly TRBD1 on 5 matching bases. V was clipped by 5 bases and J by 1 base, with 11 bases between them. Germline CDR1 and CDR2: SGHNT and YENEEA. There are 14 residues in the CDR3. As DNA, the CDR3 is TGTGCCAGCAGCCACAGGCGGAAGAACACTGAAGCTTTCTTT. It codes for CASSHRRKNTEAFF.

The chain combines TRBV9 with TRBJ2-1, with a possible D match to TRBD2 (6 bases). Looked up from germline, CDR1 is SGDLS and CDR2 is YYNGEE. The V and J ends lost 4 bases and 2 bases respectively, with 13 bases between them. The CDR3 totals 15 residues. The CDR3 sequence: CASSLSAGTYNEQFF. In DNA form, the CDR3 reads TGTGCCAGCAGCCTATCAGCGGGTACCTACAATGAGCAGTTCTTC.

The J gene is TRBJ1-4, the V gene TRBV28; the D is unclear. CDR1 MDHEN and CDR2 SYDVKM come from the germline V gene. The CDR3 contains 15 residues. V was trimmed by 8 bases and J by 3 bases, leaving 16 bases between them. CDR3 nucleotide sequence: TGTGCCAGCCACACCACGGCTATATCTAATGAAAAACTGTTTTTT. It encodes CASHTTAISNEKLFF. The full variable domain, with the rest looked up from reference TRBV28 and TRBJ1-4, is DVKVTQSSRYLVKRTGEKVFLECVQDMDHENMFWYRQDPGLGLRLIYFSYDVKMKEKGDIPEGYSVSREKKERFSLILESASTNQTSMYLCASHTTAISNEKLFFGSGTQLSVL.

The chain employs TRBV4-2 and TRBJ1-4, with 9 bases identical to TRBD1. Trimming cost V 6 bases and J 5 bases; bases outside gene matches: 4. Germline CDR1 is LGHNA and CDR2 is YNFKEQ. The CDR3 sequence is 14 residues long. The CDR3 here is CASRPGQGNEKLFF. CDR3 in DNA: TGTGCCAGCAGACCCGGACAGGGGAATGAAAAACTGTTTTTT.

This clonotype was counted ten times or more. V gene TRBV18 combines with J gene TRBJ1-5; D is undetermined. The germline V gene has CDR1 KGHSH and CDR2 LQKENI. V shed 6 bases and J shed 4 bases, with 10 bases lying between them. The CDR3 consists of 13 residues. The CDR3 DNA follows: TGTGCCAGCTCCGACGGCGTAAATCAGCCCCAGCATTTT. Translating it yields CASSDGVNQPQHF.

This clonotype was recorded at least ten times. The chain couples TRBV28 to TRBJ1-3; D may be TRBD1 (6 bases). Trimming left V 6 bases short and J 4 bases short, with 25 bases between. Germline V gene sequence: CDR1 MDHEN, CDR2 SYDVKM. This CDR3 region has 18 residues. CDR3 region: CASRPPGHPDLWGNTIYF. The CDR3 bases are TGTGCCAGCAGGCCACCGGGACATCCGGATCTCTGGGGAAACACCATATATTTT.

This clonotype showed up just a few times. The CDR3 reads CASSQTGATNEKLFF. The CDR3 DNA follows: TGTGCCAGCAGCCAAACAGGGGCAACTAATGAAAAACTGTTTTTT. The chain recombines TRBV7-9 with TRBJ1-4; 7 positions match TRBD1. The length of the CDR3 is 15 residues. Germline V gene lookup returns CDR1 SEHNR and CDR2 FQNEAQ (reference sequence). The J segment lost 0 bases and the V segment lost 5 bases, leaving 3 bases of the junction unmatched.

The DNA of the CDR3 is TGTGCCAGCAGCCGGGCGGGTTGCACAGATACGCAGTATTTT. Translation: CASSRAGCTDTQYF. The V and J genes are TRBV3-1 and TRBJ2-3, with a tentative D call TRBD2 (5 bases). This CDR3 is 14 amino acids long. Trimming shortened V by 4 bases and J by 1 base, and 9 bases separated the two germline ends. Germline assignment: CDR1 LGHDT and CDR2 YNNKEL (reference sequence).

This clonotype has at least ten counts. The CDR3 bases are TGCGCCAGCAGCTGGTTGGGTAGCACAGATACGCAGTATTTT. Protein sequence: CASSWLGSTDTQYF. V and J are TRBV5-1 and TRBJ2-3; D unresolved. V lost 3 bases, J lost 0 bases, and 8 bases lay in between. The CDR3 is 14 residues long. Germline values: CDR1 SGHRS, CDR2 YFSETQ.

This clonotype turned up a few times. This CDR3 is CSARGGRAGEQETQYF. CDR3 in DNA: TGCAGTGCTAGGGGAGGAAGAGCGGGGGAGCAAGAGACCCAGTACTTC. V is TRBV20-1 and J is TRBJ2-5; TRBD2 matches at 8 bases. The CDR3 is made up of 16 amino acids. Germline V gene lookup returns CDR1 DFQATT and CDR2 SNEGSKA (reference sequence). J gave up 2 bases and V 3 bases, and 11 bases lay outside the gene matches.

This clonotype was recorded at least ten times. The rearrangement uses TRBV5-1 and TRBJ2-5; the match to TRBD2 covers 8 bases. Germline CDR1 and CDR2: SGHRS and YFSETQ. V dropped 4 bases and J dropped 4; count of bases not matched to a gene: 9. The CDR3 sequence is 15 residues long. CDR3 in amino acids: CASSAQPGLGETQYF. DNA for the CDR3: TGCGCCAGCAGCGCCCAACCGGGACTAGGAGAGACCCAGTACTTC.

This clonotype counts as medium-sized. This chain connects TRBV29-1 to TRBJ2-3; 8 nucleotides agree with TRBD2. There are 14 residues in the CDR3. Losses at the gene ends were 6 bases for V and 2 bases for J; bases not matched to a gene: 7. Germline V CDR1 and CDR2: SQVTM, ANQGSEA. As DNA, the CDR3 is TGCAGCGTCCGAAGCGGGAGTCCCACAGATACGCAGTATTTT. Its translation is CSVRSGSPTDTQYF.

The table lists this clonotype with many counts. This rearrangement joins TRBV5-1 to TRBJ2-7, with D hard to call. Trimming left V 2 bases short and J 2 bases short, with 11 bases between. The CDR3 has 14 amino acids. Germline assignment: CDR1 SGHRS and CDR2 YFSETQ. This CDR3 is CASSLEDGTYEQYF. The CDR3 DNA is TGCGCCAGCAGCTTAGAGGACGGAACCTACGAGCAGTACTTC.

The chain couples TRBV7-9 to TRBJ2-5, with D unclear. Trimming shortened V by 5 bases and J by 7 bases, and 8 bases separated the two germline ends. The germline V gene has CDR1 SEHNR and CDR2 FQNEAQ (reference sequence). The length of the CDR3 is 11 residues. CDR3 sequence: CASSPTGTQYF. DNA of the CDR3: TGTGCCAGCAGCCCCACGGGGACCCAGTACTTC.

This clonotype has a count of ten or more. The rearrangement links TRBV20-1 to TRBJ1-2; D possibly corresponds to TRBD1 (6 bases). The CDR3 sequence is 12 residues long. Germline V CDR1 and CDR2: DFQATT, SNEGSKA (reference sequence). V was trimmed by 3 bases and J by 6 bases, leaving 11 bases between them. CDR3 residues: CSARAGGHGYTF. The CDR3 coding sequence is TGCAGTGCTAGGGCGGGGGGCCATGGCTACACCTTC.